This passage covers 14 T cell receptor beta chains from one sample sequenced in a study of T cell clonality in common variable immunodeficiency (dated by TCRdb to the mid-2010s). The protocol used for the library was the immunoSEQ multiplex PCR assay. Not all clones reach the TCRdb copy of this immuneACCESS table, which keeps in-frame sequences only. Checked studies attribute under half of the gap to unresolved V genes and leave the rest unexplained. The table gives tens of thousands of clones for this sample, with none occurring only once. The top ten clones comprise around 2.5% of the sample. Overall study outcomes, separate from this receptor: Fewer deletions and N-nucleotide insertions were reportedly observed in CVID TCRbeta sequences, and highly modified clones with 13 or more V deletions were reportedly absent from CVID TCRbeta sequences.

No antigen has been assigned to these receptors. The sequencing input was peripheral blood mononuclear cells. Every receptor here comes from a human donor with common variable immunodeficiency.

This clone was picked up many times. Read sequence stops 3 residues before the CDR3 end, and the germline J gene provides the missing end. The gene calls are TRBV20-1 and TRBJ2-1; D unclear. The CDR3 consists of 13 residues. The V gene lost 6 bases and the J gene lost 4 bases, with 13 bases spanning the gap. Germline V gives CDR1 DFQATT, CDR2 SNEGSKA (reference sequence). Partial CDR3 DNA: TGCAGTGCGCGAACGGGTGGGTACAATGAG. Protein: CSARTGGYNE. Given in full, the CDR3 is CSARTGGYNEQFF.

Concerning this clone: The read ends 3 residues early relative to the CDR3; the germline J gene fills the gap. This chain links TRBV11-2 with TRBJ2-2, with 8 bases that match TRBD1. CDR1 and CDR2 from the germline V gene are SGHAT and FQNNGV. V lost 2 bases, J lost 6 bases, and 5 bases stayed unmatched. CDR3 size: 15 residues. This CDR3 is CASSLIGQGPGELFF. The CDR3 bases that were read are TGTGCCAGCAGCTTAATAGGACAGGGTCCCGGGGAG.

This clone was recorded at least ten times. The sequence runs out 3 residues before the end of the CDR3; the remainder is reconstructed from the germline J gene. The chain recombines TRBV19 with TRBJ2-7; possibly TRBD1 for D (6 bases). Germline CDR1 is LNHDA and CDR2 is SQIVND (reference sequence). Trimming left V 1 base short and J 2 bases short, with 12 bases between. The CDR3 runs to 15 residues. Partial CDR3 DNA: TGTGCCAGTAGTATAGTGGGGGCGAGCCCCTACGAG. It is translated as CASSIVGASPYE. The whole CDR3 is CASSIVGASPYEQYF.

This clone was counted many times. The CDR3 is cut off 3 residues early in the read; its end comes from the germline J gene. V and J are TRBV10-3 and TRBJ1-6; D remains ambiguous. V was trimmed by 4 bases and J by 9 bases, leaving 10 bases between them. The CDR3 contains 13 residues. The germline CDR1 and CDR2 sequences are ENHRY and SYGVKD. The CDR3 bases that were read are TGTGCCATCAGTGCTCGGGGTGGTTCACCC. Its protein product is CAISARGGSP. The full CDR3 reads CAISARGGSPLHF.

This clone has ten or more counts. Read coverage stops 3 residues before the CDR3 terminus; the germline J gene supplies the remainder. The chain recombines TRBV4-1 with TRBJ2-1; weak D call: TRBD1 (6 bases). This CDR3 region has 14 residues. The germline V gene has CDR1 MGHRA and CDR2 YSYEKL. Trimming cost V 2 bases and J 6 bases, with 11 bases left between them. The sequenced part of the CDR3 DNA is TGCGCCAGCAGCCAATCGACAGGACCCAATGAG. It encodes CASSQSTGPNE. The entire CDR3 sequence reads CASSQSTGPNEQFF.

In its sample, this clone was seen many times. The read finishes 3 residues shy of the CDR3 end, and the germline J gene is used to complete it. The chain is built from TRBV7-2 and TRBJ2-5, with TRBD1 as a possible D gene (5 bases). This CDR3 has 15 residues. V lost 4 bases and J 5 bases, leaving 17 bases between the germline ends. CDR1 is SGHTA, CDR2 FQGNSA, per germline. This CDR3 is CASSSLAGLGETQYF. CDR3 DNA (partial): TGTGCCAGCAGCTCCTTAGCAGGGCTGGGGGAGACC. The variable domain in full, completed from reference TRBV7-2 and TRBJ2-5, reads GAGVSQSPSNKVTEKGKDVELRCDPISGHTALYWYRQSLGQGLEFLIYFQGNSAPDKSGLPSDRFSAERTGGSVSTLTIQRTQQEDSAVYLCASSSLAGLGETQYFGPGTRLLVL.

This clone occurred many times. The read is 3 residues too short to cover the CDR3 end, so that end is filled in from the germline J gene. The chain links TRBV7-9 to TRBJ1-1; 8 bases line up with TRBD1. The CDR3 totals 15 residues. Trimming cost V 1 base and J 1 base; bases outside gene matches: 2. Germline values: CDR1 SEHNR, CDR2 FQNEAQ (reference sequence). The covered CDR3 bases are TGTGCCAGCAGCTTAGAAGGGACAGGGAACACTGAA. As protein: CASSLEGTGNTE. The entire CDR3 protein is CASSLEGTGNTEAFF.

In its sample, this clone was seen many times. The read comes to an end 3 residues before the CDR3 does, leaving the germline J gene to fill in the end. This rearrangement joins TRBV6-2 or TRBV6-3 to TRBJ1-1; the D gene is possibly TRBD1 (5 bases). V was trimmed by 5 bases and J by 1 base, leaving 8 bases between them. Germline CDR1 and CDR2: MNHEY and SVGEGT. This CDR3 has 13 residues. The CDR3 bases that were read are TGTGCCAGCAGTCCGGGGGGGAACACTGAA. Encoded protein: CASSPGGNTE. The entire CDR3 protein reads CASSPGGNTEAFF.

This clone was picked up a small number of times. Sequencing ends 3 residues short of the CDR3 end; the germline J gene provides the rest. The gene calls are TRBV18 and TRBJ1-5, with 9 bases matching TRBD1. Germline loops: CDR1 KGHSH, CDR2 LQKENI. This CDR3 has 13 residues. Germline trimming cut 1 base from V and 8 bases from J; bases unmatched to any gene: 0. The sequenced part of the CDR3 DNA is TGTGCCAGCTCACCACGGACAGGGGAGCCC. Translated: CASSPRTGEP. The full CDR3 protein reads CASSPRTGEPQHF.

This clone was recorded at least ten times. The read ends 3 residues before the CDR3 terminus; that terminus is restored from the germline J gene. The V call is TRBV10-3, the J call TRBJ2-1, with D possibly matching TRBD1 (8 bases). The CDR3 is 16 amino acids. Germline values: CDR1 ENHRY, CDR2 SYGVKD. The V end lost 6 bases, the J end lost 6 bases, and 21 bases lay between the germline ends. This chain's CDR3 is CAIRGGTGTWGNEQFF. CDR3 DNA (partial): TGTGCCATCAGGGGGGGGACAGGAACCTGGGGCAATGAG.

This clone showed up many times. Sequencing ends 3 residues short of the CDR3 end; the germline J gene provides the rest. The V and J genes are TRBV7-9 and TRBJ2-3, with 7 bases matching TRBD1. Germline lookup yields CDR1 SEHNR and CDR2 FQNEAQ (reference sequence). CDR3 length: 14 residues. Trimming at V came to 1 base and at J to 4 bases, leaving 2 bases not matched to a gene. The part of the CDR3 DNA that was read is TGTGCCAGCAGCTTAGACAGGGGTGCAGATACG. This gives the protein CASSLDRGADT. The whole CDR3 region reads CASSLDRGADTQYF.

This clone was seen a handful of times. This sample also contains other DNA sequences that code for the same CDR3. The CDR3 bases that were read are TGTGCCAGCAGCTCCCGGGGGGGGAGAACTGAA. This gives the protein CASSSRGGRTE. The full CDR3 sequence reads CASSSRGGRTEAFF. The chain recombines TRBV6-2 or TRBV6-3 with TRBJ1-1, with D possibly TRBD1 on 5 matching bases. The read finishes 3 residues shy of the CDR3 end, and the germline J gene is used to complete it. V was pared by 6 bases and J by 5 bases, with 16 bases between. Looked up from germline, CDR1 is MNHEY and CDR2 is SVGEGT. The CDR3 runs 14 residues.

This clone was detected many times. The covered CDR3 bases are TGCAGTGCTAGAGATCTGGCCCATCAGCCC. Translating gives CSARDLAHQP. The whole CDR3 reads CSARDLAHQPQHF. This chain joins TRBV20-1 and TRBJ1-5, with D unresolved. The read ends 3 residues before the CDR3 terminus; that terminus is restored from the germline J gene. The CDR3 loop spans 13 amino acids. Deletions cut 0 bases from V and 5 bases from J, with 8 bases between. Germline V gene lookup returns CDR1 DFQATT and CDR2 SNEGSKA (reference sequence).

This clone was recorded many times. The read is 3 residues too short to cover the CDR3 end, so that end is filled in from the germline J gene. V is TRBV7-3 and J is TRBJ2-3; 11 nucleotides align to TRBD2. In germline, CDR1 is SGHTA, CDR2 FQGTGA. With V trimmed by 3 bases and J by 6 bases, 5 bases remained unmatched. This CDR3 has 15 residues. The CDR3 is CASSLGLAGGDTQYF. Partial CDR3 DNA: TGTGCCAGCAGCTTGGGTCTAGCGGGGGGCGATACG.